These 30 T cell receptor beta chains were all obtained from the same sample, sequenced in a study of T-cell memory formation after mild COVID-19. One entry per CDR3 protein results from TCRdb running MiXCR on the 5' RACE reads. Of 250,000 or so distinct CDR3 sequences detected, roughly 18% appear once; the ten largest clones hold under 25%. Material: PBMCs or a T cell subset sorted from them (not recorded which). All receptors come from a man younger than 35 who had mild COVID-19 (a few samples of this study predate the infection). Cell type and time point are not known.

In this sample, this clonotype turned up many times. The V and J genes are TRBV19 and TRBJ1-2; D gene ambiguous. Trimming cost V 2 bases and J 7 bases, with 14 bases left between them. Germline CDR1 reads LNHDA; CDR2 reads SQIVND (reference sequence). The CDR3 extends over 14 amino acids. Here the CDR3 DNA reads TGTGCCAGTAGTATAAGGACTCTAAGTCGTGGCTACACCTTC. It codes for CASSIRTLSRGYTF.

This clonotype was counted only a few times. V and J are TRBV5-1 and TRBJ1-1; TRBD1 might be the D (5 bases). The CDR3 is made up of 15 amino acids. Trimming removed 4 bases from V and 4 bases from J, with 17 bases in between. CDR1 is SGHRS, CDR2 YFSETQ, per germline. CDR3 in DNA: TGCGCCAGCAGCCAAGGGACCTCTGCCGGCACTGAAGCTTTCTTT. Protein sequence: CASSQGTSAGTEAFF.

The J gene is TRBJ2-3, the V gene TRBV9; 12 bases match TRBD1. The CDR3 runs to 18 residues. With 3 bases clipped from V and 5 bases from J, the junction kept 13 bases outside the gene matches. The germline V gene has CDR1 SGDLS and CDR2 YYNGEE. CDR3 nucleotide sequence: TGTGCCAGCAGCGGACAGAGGTGGGACAGGGGGCTTGGAGATACGCAGTATTTT. Translated, it gives CASSGQRWDRGLGDTQYF.

This clonotype came up a few times. The J gene is TRBJ2-5, the V gene TRBV2; TRBD1 is a possible D gene (6 bases). The V gene's germline CDR1 is SNHLY and CDR2 FYNNEI. Between the trimmed V and J ends, which lost 5 bases and 1 base, there was a span of 11 bases. The CDR3 is 14 residues long. The CDR3 DNA sequence: TGTGCCAGCAGTACCCAGGGGAGCCAAGAGACCCAGTACTTC. Protein product: CASSTQGSQETQYF.

The chain uses TRBV20-1 and TRBJ2-1, with TRBD2 matching 15 bases. Germline V gene lookup returns CDR1 DFQATT and CDR2 SNEGSKA (reference sequence). V trimming: 6 bases; J trimming: 7 bases; junction bases outside the gene matches: 10. CDR3 length equals 16 residues. The CDR3, as DNA: TGCAGTGCACGACCAATCGGGACTAGCGGGGGGAATGAGCAGTTCTTC. Translation: CSARPIGTSGGNEQFF.

The chain joins TRBV7-2 to TRBJ2-3; no firm D call. The CDR3 length is 16 residues. Germline V gives CDR1 SGHTA, CDR2 FQGNSA. V shed 7 bases and J shed 1 base, with 18 bases lying between them. DNA for the CDR3: TGTGCCAGCACCGTTCTCCGGCCGGAGCGCACAGATACGCAGTATTTT. It translates to CASTVLRPERTDTQYF. Drawing the rest from reference TRBV7-2 and TRBJ2-3, the complete variable domain is GAGVSQSPSNKVTEKGKDVELRCDPISGHTALYWYRQSLGQGLEFLIYFQGNSAPDKSGLPSDRFSAERTGGSVSTLTIQRTQQEDSAVYLCASTVLRPERTDTQYFGPGTRLTVL.

The V and J genes are TRBV4-3 and TRBJ2-5, with 8 positions matching TRBD2. CDR1 is LGHNA, CDR2 YSLEER, per germline. J was trimmed by 4 bases and V by 0 bases; bases with no gene match: 4. The CDR3 length is 15 residues. CDR3: CASSQDSGVIETQYF. The CDR3 bases are TGCGCCAGCAGCCAAGATAGCGGGGTAATAGAGACCCAGTACTTC.

This chain links TRBV24-1 with TRBJ2-5, with 9 bases matching TRBD1. Germline V gene sequence: CDR1 KGHDR, CDR2 SFDVKD. This CDR3 region has 16 residues. With 4 bases clipped from V and 1 base from J, the junction kept 6 bases outside the gene matches. The CDR3 region has the DNA TGTGCCACCAGTGACGGAGGGACAGGGATCCAAGAGACCCAGTACTTC. Residues: CATSDGGTGIQETQYF.

The sample holds one count of this clonotype. The genes are TRBV6-1 and TRBJ2-6, with 12 bases matching TRBD1. Trimming took 4 bases from V and 3 from J; bases not matched to a gene: 10. CDR3 length equals 19 residues. CDR1 MNHNS and CDR2 SASEGT come from the germline V gene. CDR3 nucleotides: TGTGCCAGCAGTGCCCAGACGGGACAGGGGGCCCATGGGGCCAACGTCCTGACTTTC. Amino acids: CASSAQTGQGAHGANVLTF.

The DNA for the CDR3 is TGTGCCAGCGGGACTGGGTGGCTAGATACGCAGTATTTT. Translation gives CASGTGWLDTQYF. The chain uses TRBV27 and TRBJ2-3; tentatively, D is TRBD2 (6 bases). Germline assignment: CDR1 MNHEY and CDR2 SMNVEV (reference sequence). CDR3 size: 13 residues. The ends were cut back, 8 bases at V and 5 bases at J, with 14 bases in the middle.

The V and J genes are TRBV7-2 and TRBJ1-3, with D maybe TRBD1 (6 bases). The CDR3 has 15 amino acids. Germline loops: CDR1 SGHTA, CDR2 FQGNSA. Trimming took 1 base from V and 4 from J, leaving 11 bases between them. The CDR3 DNA reads TGTGCCAGCAGCTTAGGGGGGCTGGAGGGAAACACCATATATTTT. Translation: CASSLGGLEGNTIYF.

This clonotype was recorded at least ten times. The V call is TRBV12-3 or TRBV12-4, the J call TRBJ2-2, with D uncertain. Trimming took off 3 bases at V and 4 bases at J, with 9 bases between the two ends. There are 14 residues in the CDR3. The CDR3 nucleotides read TGTGCCAGCAGTTTGGGTGGTAGCACCGGGGAGCTGTTTTTT. Protein: CASSLGGSTGELFF.

The chain uses TRBV5-1 and TRBJ2-1, with TRBD2 matching 7 bases. Germline loops: CDR1 SGHRS, CDR2 YFSETQ. CDR3 length equals 16 residues. Trimming removed 2 bases from V and 0 bases from J; junction bases left unmatched: 5. CDR3 protein: CASSFPGLPSYNEQFF. CDR3 sequence (DNA): TGCGCCAGCAGCTTTCCGGGACTACCCTCCTACAATGAGCAGTTCTTC.

The rearrangement uses TRBV12-3 or TRBV12-4 and TRBJ1-1; possibly TRBD1 for D (6 bases). This CDR3 has 12 amino acids. V was clipped by 3 bases and J by 7 bases, with 9 bases between them. CDR3 in amino acids: CASSFGTHEAFF. The CDR3 region has the DNA TGTGCCAGCAGTTTCGGGACACATGAAGCTTTCTTT.

The genes are TRBV28 and TRBJ1-2; D may be TRBD1 (6 bases). Germline CDR1 and CDR2: MDHEN and SYDVKM. Trimming left V 2 bases short and J 4 bases short, with 14 bases between. This CDR3 has 15 residues. The CDR3 region is CASSLGGAQGYGYTF. The CDR3 DNA is TGTGCCAGCAGTTTAGGGGGGGCGCAGGGCTATGGCTACACCTTC.

This clonotype has at least ten counts. The chain is built from TRBV7-3 and TRBJ2-5; a weak D match, TRBD1 (6 bases). Germline assignment: CDR1 SGHTA and CDR2 FQGTGA. Trimming pared 1 base from V and 4 bases from J, leaving 7 bases between. The length of the CDR3 is 13 residues. The CDR3: CASSLSRGETQYF. As DNA, the CDR3 is TGTGCCAGCAGCTTAAGCAGGGGAGAGACCCAGTACTTC. The entire variable domain, with the rest obtained from reference TRBV7-3 and TRBJ2-5, is as follows: GAGVSQTPSNKVTEKGKYVELRCDPISGHTALYWYRQSLGQGPEFLIYFQGTGAADDSGLPNDRFFAVRPEGSVSTLKIQRTERGDSAVYLCASSLSRGETQYFGPGTRLLVL.

This clonotype has just one count. The chain has TRBV15 and TRBJ1-5, with D maybe TRBD1 (5 bases). Per the germline V gene, CDR1 is LNHNV and CDR2 is YYDKDF (reference sequence). Deletions cut 3 bases from V and 5 bases from J, with 14 bases between. The CDR3 runs to 15 residues. In DNA, the CDR3 is TGTGCCACCAGCAGGGGGGACCGAGGGCATCAGCCCCAGCATTTT. This gives the protein CATSRGDRGHQPQHF.

This clonotype has more than one count but fewer than ten. The CDR3 DNA reads TGTGCCAGCAGCCCGGGGTGGCGCGGGGGGGGAACAGATACGCAGTATTTT. Amino acids: CASSPGWRGGGTDTQYF. V is TRBV11-2 and J is TRBJ2-3, with 9 bases identical to TRBD2. Germline loops: CDR1 SGHAT, CDR2 FQNNGV. V lost 5 bases, J lost 3 bases, and 12 bases stayed unmatched. The CDR3 is 17 amino acids. Full variable domain (outside the CDR3, taken from reference TRBV11-2 and TRBJ2-3): EAGVAQSPRYKIIEKRQSVAFWCNPISGHATLYWYQQILGQGPKLLIQFQNNGVVDDSQLPKDRFSAERLKGVDSTLKIQPAKLEDSAVYLCASSPGWRGGGTDTQYFGPGTRLTVL.

The J gene is TRBJ2-4, the V gene TRBV5-8, with D maybe TRBD2 (6 bases). The CDR3 totals 14 residues. Between the trimmed V and J ends, which lost 3 bases and 2 bases, there was a span of 9 bases. CDR1 is SGHTS and CDR2 is YDEGEE in the germline V gene. The CDR3 region is CASSWAGPKNIQYF. As DNA, the CDR3 is TGTGCCAGCAGCTGGGCGGGGCCCAAAAACATTCAGTACTTC.

The V and J genes are TRBV21-1 and TRBJ2-1; the table's D gene call, TRBD2, was not cross checked with the DNA. TRBV21-1 represents a pseudogene. This CDR3 contains 16 residues. CDR3 coding DNA: TGTGCCAGCAGGAAGACTAGCGGTGAGTCCTACAATGAGCAGTTCTTC. Translating it yields CASRKTSGESYNEQFF.

V and J are TRBV5-1 and TRBJ2-3; 10 bases map to TRBD1. The CDR3 runs 15 residues. CDR1 SGHRS and CDR2 YFSETQ come from the germline V gene. With V trimmed by 3 bases and J by 5 bases, 6 bases remained unmatched. The CDR3 coding sequence is TGCGCCAGCAGCTCCGGGACAGGGGCCGGAGATACGCAGTATTTT. This sequence encodes CASSSGTGAGDTQYF.

This chain links TRBV7-6 with TRBJ2-3; TRBD2 matches 9 bases. The germline gives CDR1 SGHVS, CDR2 FNYEAQ. CDR3 length: 17 residues. The V segment lost 2 bases and the J segment 5 bases; nucleotides outside the gene matches: 11. In DNA, the CDR3 is TGTGCCAGCAGCTTATTCGATCGCGGGGGGGGTGGAGATACGCAGTATTTT. Translating gives CASSLFDRGGGGDTQYF.

The chain links TRBV20-1 to TRBJ2-7, with a possible D match to TRBD1 (5 bases). With 5 bases removed from V and 6 bases from J, the gap between germline ends came to 14 bases. Germline loops: CDR1 DFQATT, CDR2 SNEGSKA (reference sequence). The CDR3 extends over 12 amino acids. CDR3 nucleotides: TGCAGTGCTCCCCAGGGTCCGGGCGAGCAGTACTTC. Translated: CSAPQGPGEQYF.

This clonotype occurred many times. This chain links TRBV4-2 with TRBJ2-3, with 9 bases identical to TRBD2. Trimming at V came to 2 bases and at J to 6 bases, leaving 9 bases not matched to a gene. The CDR3 is made up of 16 amino acids. CDR1 is LGHNA, CDR2 YNFKEQ, per germline. The CDR3, as DNA: TGTGCCAGCAGCCAACTGAGCGGGGGGCCATCCGATACGCAGTATTTT. Amino acids: CASSQLSGGPSDTQYF.

The rearrangement joins TRBV6-6 to TRBJ2-5; 8 bases map to TRBD2. V lost 2 bases, J lost 5 bases, and 7 bases stayed unmatched. CDR1 and CDR2 from the germline V gene are MNHNY and SVGAGI (reference sequence). The CDR3 contains 15 residues. The CDR3 DNA reads as TGTGCCAGCAGTTACCCCGGGGGGGCCCGTGAGACCCAGTACTTC. Translating it yields CASSYPGGARETQYF.

This clonotype was observed a handful of times. The gene calls are TRBV7-2 and TRBJ1-4; unclear D gene. The V and J ends lost 5 bases and 8 bases respectively, with 12 bases between them. Germline lookup yields CDR1 SGHTA and CDR2 FQGNSA. CDR3 length: 13 amino acids. The CDR3 sequence is CASSRESGEKLFF. The CDR3 DNA is TGTGCCAGCAGCCGAGAGAGTGGGGAAAAACTGTTTTTT.

J is TRBJ2-4 and V is TRBV2, with TRBD1 identical over 10 bases. The germline CDR1 and CDR2 sequences are SNHLY and FYNNEI. Trimming cost V 3 bases and J 1 base; bases outside gene matches: 6. The CDR3 totals 17 residues. The CDR3 nucleotides are TGTGCCAGCAGTGACACCGGGACAGGGGAGGCCAAAAACATTCAGTACTTC. It yields the protein CASSDTGTGEAKNIQYF.

The chain links TRBV10-3 to TRBJ2-3; D is ambiguous. Germline CDR1 ENHRY, CDR2 SYGVKD. Trimming left V 10 bases short and J 3 bases short, with 8 bases between. This CDR3 is 11 amino acids long. The CDR3, as DNA: TGTGCCACTACCGGAACAGATACGCAGTATTTT. It specifies CATTGTDTQYF.

The chain carries TRBV12-3 or TRBV12-4 and TRBJ1-1; TRBD1 matches at 10 bases. With 6 bases clipped from V and 11 bases from J, the junction kept 12 bases outside the gene matches. There are 14 residues in the CDR3. The CDR3 DNA is TGTGCCAGCAGACCGACAGGGGGCTCATGGTATGCTTTCTTT. Amino acids: CASRPTGGSWYAFF.

This clonotype was observed a few times. The chain recombines TRBV4-1 with TRBJ2-6; D is unresolved. V lost 1 base and J lost 4, with 11 bases in between. Per germline, CDR1 MGHRA and CDR2 YSYEKL. The CDR3 is 16 amino acids. The CDR3 region is CASSQVAVAGANVLTF. DNA of the CDR3: TGCGCCAGCAGCCAAGTCGCGGTGGCCGGGGCCAACGTCCTGACTTTC.